The 11 T cell receptor beta chains presented below share a single source sample, sequenced in a study of T cells in Graves' hyperthyroidism and ophthalmopathy. RNA transcripts yielded amplified TCR beta CDR3 regions. First-round RT-PCR targeting the TCR CDR3 was performed with the HTBI primer set. MiXCR was run by TCRdb on the multiplex PCR reads, yielding one entry per CDR3 protein. The table records over 500,000 distinct CDR3 sequences, over 45% of them present only once. The sequenced sample was peripheral blood or thyroid tissue (not recorded which). These receptors came from an adult woman with Graves' disease, either hyperthyroidism or ophthalmopathy (not recorded which).

The rearrangement uses TRBV2 and TRBJ2-7; tentatively, D is TRBD2 (5 bases). Trimming pared 0 bases from V and 6 bases from J, leaving 18 bases between. Germline CDR1 is SNHLY and CDR2 is FYNNEI. There are 16 residues in the CDR3. The CDR3 sequence is CASSEAGRSGIGEQYF. CDR3 coding DNA: TGTGCCAGCAGTGAAGCGGGAAGATCGGGAATCGGCGAGCAGTACTTC. Full variable domain (outside the CDR3, taken from reference TRBV2 and TRBJ2-7): EPEVTQTPSHQVTQMGQEVILRCVPISNHLYFYWYRQILGQKVEFLVSFYNNEISEKSEIFDDQFSVERPDGSNFTLKIRSTKLEDSAMYFCASSEAGRSGIGEQYFGPGTRLTVT.

The chain links TRBV6-1 to TRBJ1-4, with D possibly TRBD1 on 6 matching bases. V shed 6 bases and J shed 8 bases, with 13 bases lying between them. The CDR3 extends over 13 amino acids. Germline CDR1 reads MNHNS; CDR2 reads SASEGT. This CDR3 is CASRPVGAEKLFF. The DNA of the CDR3 is TGTGCCAGCAGGCCCGTGGGGGCCGAAAAACTGTTTTTT.

The rearrangement links TRBV7-2 to TRBJ2-6, with D uncertain. The germline CDR1 and CDR2 sequences are SGHTA and FQGNSA. The CDR3 runs 15 residues. V gave up 8 bases and J gave up 4 bases, with 15 bases separating them. The CDR3 coding sequence is TGTGCCAGCGGCCTGAATAGAGCCGGGGCCAACGTCCTGACTTTC. Amino acids: CASGLNRAGANVLTF.

The chain couples TRBV7-8 to TRBJ2-7, with 12 bases fitting TRBD2. Germline loops: CDR1 SGHVS, CDR2 FQNEAQ. This CDR3 has 16 amino acids. With V trimmed by 6 bases and J by 2 bases, 8 bases remained unmatched. The CDR3 DNA sequence: TGTGCCAGCAGGTCCACTAGCGGGAGGTCCGCCTACGAGCAGTACTTC. It is translated as CASRSTSGRSAYEQYF. Combining the CDR3 with reference TRBV7-8 and TRBJ2-7 gives the whole variable domain GAGVSQSPRYKVAKRGQDVALRCDPISGHVSLFWYQQALGQGPEFLTYFQNEAQLDKSGLPSDRFFAERPEGSVSTLKIQRTQQEDSAVYLCASRSTSGRSAYEQYFGPGTRLTVT.

The V call is TRBV28, the J call TRBJ2-5, with a weak D call TRBD1 (6 bases). Trimming pared 6 bases from V and 3 bases from J, leaving 11 bases between. The CDR3 length is 13 residues. Germline assignment: CDR1 MDHEN and CDR2 SYDVKM. The chain's CDR3 is CASSRYREETQYF. In DNA, the CDR3 is TGTGCCAGCAGCCGCTACAGGGAAGAGACCCAGTACTTC.

In the case of this clonotype: One end of the junction varies from germline; a read error may be responsible. The J gene is TRBJ2-1, the V gene TRBV20-1; possibly TRBD1 or TRBD2 for D (5 bases each). Germline V gene data show CDR1 as DFQATT and CDR2 as SNEGSKA (reference sequence). This CDR3 is 16 amino acids long. CDR3 bases: TGCAGTACTAGGGTTACCGGGGCCCAATCCTACAATGAGCAGTTCTTC. Protein sequence: CSTRVTGAQSYNEQFF.

This clonotype came up many times. V is TRBV5-1 and J is TRBJ2-7; D ambiguous. Deletions cut 0 bases from V and 3 bases from J, with 10 bases between. The germline V gene encodes CDR1 SGHRS and CDR2 YFSETQ. There are 14 residues in the CDR3. The DNA of the CDR3 is TGCGCCAGCAGCTTGGACGGGTTCAGCTACGAGCAGTACTTC. As protein: CASSLDGFSYEQYF.

The chain is built from TRBV12-3 or TRBV12-4 and TRBJ2-5; 13 nucleotides agree with TRBD2. With the DNA end fitting TRBJ2-1 better, the J assignment may be wrong. The CDR3 loop spans 15 amino acids. This CDR3 is CASSLGLAGYNEQFF. DNA for the CDR3: TGTGCCAGCAGCCTGGGACTAGCGGGATACAATGAGCAGTTCTTC.

This clonotype came up many times. V gene TRBV6-1 combines with J gene TRBJ1-1; D remains ambiguous. The ends were cut back, 6 bases at V and 0 bases at J, with 8 bases in the middle. The CDR3 is 13 residues long. Germline loops: CDR1 MNHNS, CDR2 SASEGT. The CDR3 loop is CASSPGLNTEAFF. The CDR3 coding sequence is TGTGCCAGCAGCCCGGGCTTGAACACTGAAGCTTTCTTT.

This clonotype was found a few times. V gene TRBV6-1 combines with J gene TRBJ2-2; 8 positions match TRBD1. Germline loops: CDR1 MNHNS, CDR2 SASEGT. This CDR3 region has 18 residues. With V trimmed by 6 bases and J by 1 base, 13 bases remained unmatched. CDR3 sequence reads: CASRGVVRTGKNTGELFF. Written as DNA, the CDR3 is TGTGCCAGCAGGGGGGTTGTAAGGACAGGGAAGAACACCGGGGAGCTGTTTTTT.

The gene calls are TRBV5-5 and TRBJ2-7, with 12 bases aligning to TRBD2. V lost 2 bases to trimming and J lost 4 bases; unmatched junction nucleotides: 7. Germline V gives CDR1 SGHKS, CDR2 YYEKEE (reference sequence). The CDR3 has 16 residues. The CDR3 protein is CASSFSWTSGVYEQYF. The CDR3 DNA is TGTGCCAGCAGCTTTTCCTGGACTAGCGGGGTATACGAGCAGTACTTC. Full variable domain (outside the CDR3, taken from reference TRBV5-5 and TRBJ2-7): DAGVTQSPTHLIKTRGQQVTLRCSPISGHKSVSWYQQVLGQGPQFIFQYYEKEERGRGNFPDRFSARQFPNYSSELNVNALLLGDSALYLCASSFSWTSGVYEQYFGPGTRLTVT.